This TCR beta chain was sequenced during a study of blood T cell repertoires in COVID-19. Whole-study context: Spain, Italy and the United States supplied samples that represented acute and convalescent COVID-19.

Per the original data handling: Counts of nucleated cells, estimated from reference gene primer amplification, were obtained. Data came from immunoSEQ multiplex PCR; TCRdb stores just in-frame clones and leaves some out. Clone size and the V and J calls come from that table; the DNA yielded D and trimming. The repertoire has about 500,000 clones, approximately 88% of them found once; the top ten carry around 7.8%. The CDR3 sequence is 13 residues long. Germline lookup yields CDR1 GTSNPN and CDR2 SVGIG (reference sequence). Between the trimmed V and J ends, which lost 4 bases and 2 bases, there was a span of 11 bases. Seattle's enrolled individuals joined amid active infection and were then monitored longitudinally.

Sequencing was performed on peripheral blood. This TCR was recovered from a woman aged 50 to 60 with COVID-19, enrolled during active disease. The chain couples TRBV30 to TRBJ1-1; D may be TRBD1 (5 bases). Written as DNA, the CDR3 is TGTGCCTGGAAGGGGATCCGAAACACTGAAGCTTTCTTT. This codes for CAWKGIRNTEAFF.